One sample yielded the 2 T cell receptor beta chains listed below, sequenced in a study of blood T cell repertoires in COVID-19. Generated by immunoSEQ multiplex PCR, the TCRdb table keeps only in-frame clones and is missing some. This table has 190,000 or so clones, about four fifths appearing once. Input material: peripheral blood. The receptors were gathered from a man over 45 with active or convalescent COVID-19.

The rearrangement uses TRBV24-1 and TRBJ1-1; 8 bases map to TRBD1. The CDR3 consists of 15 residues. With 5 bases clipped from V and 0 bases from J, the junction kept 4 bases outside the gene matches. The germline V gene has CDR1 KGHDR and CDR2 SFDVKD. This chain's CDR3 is CATSGQGLMNTEAFF. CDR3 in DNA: TGTGCCACCAGTGGACAGGGGCTTATGAACACTGAAGCTTTCTTT.

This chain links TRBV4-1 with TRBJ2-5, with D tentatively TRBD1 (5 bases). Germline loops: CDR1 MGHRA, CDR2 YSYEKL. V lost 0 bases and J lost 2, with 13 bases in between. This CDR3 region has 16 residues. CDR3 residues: CASSQDLDIFQETQYF. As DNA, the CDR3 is TGCGCCAGCAGCCAAGATCTGGACATCTTTCAAGAGACCCAGTACTTC.